A single T cell receptor (beta chain) is shown here with its context. Per the original data handling: Nucleated cell number was recorded as an estimate derived from reference gene primer amplification. TCRdb's table, derived via immunoSEQ multiplex PCR, lists solely in-frame clones and lacks some. V and J calls and clone size follow that table, whereas D and trimming were derived from the DNA. The data contain some 170,000 clones, approximately 90% of them singletons. The germline gives CDR1 MNHEY, CDR2 SVGEGT. J lost 3 bases, V lost 0 bases, and 8 bases had no gene match. CDR3 size: 17 residues. The record originates from a study of blood T cell repertoires in COVID-19. Study-level information: From the United States, Italy and Spain came samples of acute and convalescent COVID-19. T cells, B-cell-depleted T cells, or PBMCs provided the cDNA or gDNA that served as material.

Sample: peripheral blood. This sequence was found in a woman aged 50 to 60 with acute or convalescent COVID-19. V gene TRBV6-2 or TRBV6-3 combines with J gene TRBJ2-1; 7 bases are shared with TRBD2. The CDR3 bases are TGTGCCAGCAGTTACTCCCCCCCTAGCGGCATCTACAATGAGCAGTTCTTC. It codes for CASSYSPPSGIYNEQFF.